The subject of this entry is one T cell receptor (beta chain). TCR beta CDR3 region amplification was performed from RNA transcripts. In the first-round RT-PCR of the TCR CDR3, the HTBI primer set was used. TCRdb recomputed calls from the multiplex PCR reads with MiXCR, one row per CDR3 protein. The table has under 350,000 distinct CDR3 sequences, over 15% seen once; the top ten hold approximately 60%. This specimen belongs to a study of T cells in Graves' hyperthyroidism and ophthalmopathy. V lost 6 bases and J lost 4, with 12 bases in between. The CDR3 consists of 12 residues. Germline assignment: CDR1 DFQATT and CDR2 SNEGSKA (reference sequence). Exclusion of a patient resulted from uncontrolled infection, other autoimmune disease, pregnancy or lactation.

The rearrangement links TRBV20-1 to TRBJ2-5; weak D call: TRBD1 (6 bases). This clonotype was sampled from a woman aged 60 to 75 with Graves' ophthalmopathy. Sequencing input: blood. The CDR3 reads CSAQDRRETQYF. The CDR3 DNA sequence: TGCAGTGCCCAGGACAGAAGAGAGACCCAGTACTTC.